Sequencing of this T cell receptor (beta chain) was carried out in a study of T cell repertoires in cytomegalovirus infection. Concerning this clonotype itself: What it recognizes is unknown.

Trimming removed 3 bases at V and 7 bases at J, with 20 bases between. Germline V gene data show CDR1 as SGHRS and CDR2 as YFSETQ. CDR3 size: 15 residues. TCRdb redid the calling of the reads with MiXCR, one entry per CDR3 protein. Seen here are some 800,000 distinct CDR3 sequences, about 28% observed once, and the top ten hold over 10%. Notes on the study in general: Frequencies of public TCR beta families were cumulated, and this identified carriers of CMV plus the relevant HLA.

The TCR comes from a human donor in good health (CMV status not recorded). Some clones in this sample may be carry-over from other donors' samples. The specimen was cultured CD8+ T cells from PBMCs, collected from culture after CMV antigen stimulation. The chain uses TRBV5-1 and TRBJ2-7, with D possibly TRBD2 on 5 matching bases. CDR3 amino acids: CASSSPGLPSGEQYF. The CDR3 region has the DNA TGCGCCAGCAGCTCCCCCGGGCTACCTTCGGGAGAGCAGTACTTC. The full variable domain, completed using reference TRBV5-1 and TRBJ2-7, is KAGVTQTPRYLIKTRGQQVTLSCSPISGHRSVSWYQQTPGQGLQFLFEYFSETQRNKGNFPGRFSGRQFSNSRSEMNVSTLELGDSALYLCASSSPGLPSGEQYFGPGTRLTVT.